This T cell receptor (beta chain) was documented in a study of cytomegalovirus exposure and HLA in healthy donors. The PCR ran on 60 Vbeta and 13 Jbeta primers. TCRdb's copy holds only in-frame clones and misses some; the assay was immunoSEQ multiplex PCR. Found here are around 60,000 clones, about three quarters of them singletons; the top ten hold around a quarter. Study-wide points: A later examination showed that TCR association rates differed by HLA locus, with DRB1 most and HLA-C fewest. An analysis was carried out at a later point. It showed that HLA-associated TCR beta chains were more clonally expanded than equally common non-associated chains.

Germline-derived CDR1 and CDR2 are SGHNT and YYREEE (reference sequence). The CDR3 contains 14 residues. The V and J ends lost 2 bases and 6 bases respectively, with 14 bases between them. This clone was detected once. Antigen unknown. This sequence originates from a man aged 50-59 years in good health and CMV-seropositive. J is TRBJ2-5 and V is TRBV5-4, with no clear D. Sequences were obtained from PBMCs. CDR3 bases: TGTGCCAGCAGCTTTCCGGGTGAGCTGCAGACCCAGTACTTC. Translating it yields CASSFPGELQTQYF.